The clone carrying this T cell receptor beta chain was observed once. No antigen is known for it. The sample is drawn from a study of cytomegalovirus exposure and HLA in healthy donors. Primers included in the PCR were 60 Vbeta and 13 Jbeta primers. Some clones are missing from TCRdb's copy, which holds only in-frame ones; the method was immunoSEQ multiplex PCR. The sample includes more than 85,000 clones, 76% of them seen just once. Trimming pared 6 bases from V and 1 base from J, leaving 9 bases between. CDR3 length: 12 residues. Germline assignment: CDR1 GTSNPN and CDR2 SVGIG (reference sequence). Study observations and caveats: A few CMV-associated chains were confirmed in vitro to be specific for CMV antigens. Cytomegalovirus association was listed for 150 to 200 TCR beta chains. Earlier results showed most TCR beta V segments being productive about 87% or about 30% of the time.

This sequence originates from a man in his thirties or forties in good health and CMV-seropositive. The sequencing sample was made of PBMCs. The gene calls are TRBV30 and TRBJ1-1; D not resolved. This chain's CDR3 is CACTDRNTEAFF. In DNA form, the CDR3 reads TGTGCCTGTACAGACCGGAACACTGAAGCTTTCTTT.